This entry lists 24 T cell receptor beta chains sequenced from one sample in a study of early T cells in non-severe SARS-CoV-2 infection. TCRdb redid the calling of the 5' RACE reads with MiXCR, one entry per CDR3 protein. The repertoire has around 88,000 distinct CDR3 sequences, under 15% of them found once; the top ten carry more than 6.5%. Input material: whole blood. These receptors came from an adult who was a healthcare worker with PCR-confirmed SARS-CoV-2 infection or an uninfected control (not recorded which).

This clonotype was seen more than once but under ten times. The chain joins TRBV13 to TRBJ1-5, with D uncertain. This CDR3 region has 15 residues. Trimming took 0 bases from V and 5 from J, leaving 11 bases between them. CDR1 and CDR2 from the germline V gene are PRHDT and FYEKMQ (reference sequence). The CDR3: CASSLGRSADQPQHF. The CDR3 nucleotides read TGTGCCAGCAGCTTAGGCCGGTCCGCTGATCAGCCCCAGCATTTT.

The CDR3: CASSFRTGLSNQPQHF. CDR3 bases: TGTGCCAGCAGCTTTCGCACGGGTTTAAGCAATCAGCCCCAGCATTTT. This chain uses TRBV7-3 with TRBJ1-5; D gene unclear. V was pared by 3 bases and J by 1 base, with 13 bases between. The CDR3 is made up of 16 amino acids. From germline, CDR1 is SGHTA and CDR2 FQGTGA.

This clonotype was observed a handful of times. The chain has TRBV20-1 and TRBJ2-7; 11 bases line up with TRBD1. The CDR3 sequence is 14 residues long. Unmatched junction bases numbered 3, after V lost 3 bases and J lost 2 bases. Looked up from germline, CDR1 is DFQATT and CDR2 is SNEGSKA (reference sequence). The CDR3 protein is CSASSGQGAYEQYF. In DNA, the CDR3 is TGCAGTGCTAGCTCGGGACAGGGGGCCTACGAGCAGTACTTC.

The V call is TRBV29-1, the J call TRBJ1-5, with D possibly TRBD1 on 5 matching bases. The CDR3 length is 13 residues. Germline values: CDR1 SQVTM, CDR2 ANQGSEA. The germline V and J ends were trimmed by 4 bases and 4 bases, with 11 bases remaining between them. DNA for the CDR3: TGCAGCGTTGGCGACAGCTATAATCAGCCCCAGCATTTT. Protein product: CSVGDSYNQPQHF.

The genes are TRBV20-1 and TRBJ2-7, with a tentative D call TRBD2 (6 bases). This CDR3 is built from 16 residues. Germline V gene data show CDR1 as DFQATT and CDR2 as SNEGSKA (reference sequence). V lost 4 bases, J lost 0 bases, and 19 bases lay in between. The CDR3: CSATTPGASDSYEQYF. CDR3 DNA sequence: TGCAGTGCTACCACCCCTGGGGCTAGCGACTCCTACGAGCAGTACTTC.

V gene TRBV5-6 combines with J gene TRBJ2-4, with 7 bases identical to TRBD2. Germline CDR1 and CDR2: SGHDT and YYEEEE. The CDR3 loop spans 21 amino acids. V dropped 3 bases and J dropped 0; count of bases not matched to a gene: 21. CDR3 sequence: CASSYRVYTAGENLAKNIQYF. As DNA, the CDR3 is TGTGCCAGCAGCTACAGAGTCTATACCGCGGGAGAGAATTTAGCCAAAAACATTCAGTACTTC.

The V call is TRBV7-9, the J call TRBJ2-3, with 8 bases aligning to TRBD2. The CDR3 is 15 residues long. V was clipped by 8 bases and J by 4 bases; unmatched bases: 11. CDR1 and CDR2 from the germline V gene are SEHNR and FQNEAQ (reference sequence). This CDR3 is CASGRLAGSSDTQYF. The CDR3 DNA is TGTGCCAGCGGCCGTTTAGCGGGGAGTTCAGATACGCAGTATTTT.

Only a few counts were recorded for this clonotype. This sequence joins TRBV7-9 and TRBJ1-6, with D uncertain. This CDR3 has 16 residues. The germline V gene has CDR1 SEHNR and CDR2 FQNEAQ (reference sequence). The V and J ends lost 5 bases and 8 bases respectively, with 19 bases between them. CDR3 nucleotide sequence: TGTGCCAGCAGCCCAAAACTTCAGCTAACTGATTCACCCCTCCACTTT. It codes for CASSPKLQLTDSPLHF.

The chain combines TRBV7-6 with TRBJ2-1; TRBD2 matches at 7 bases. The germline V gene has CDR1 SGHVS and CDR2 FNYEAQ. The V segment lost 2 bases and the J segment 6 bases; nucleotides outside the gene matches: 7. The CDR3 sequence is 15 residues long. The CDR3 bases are TGTGCCAGCAGCTTAACATGGGGGGGTGGCAATGAGCAGTTCTTC. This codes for CASSLTWGGGNEQFF.

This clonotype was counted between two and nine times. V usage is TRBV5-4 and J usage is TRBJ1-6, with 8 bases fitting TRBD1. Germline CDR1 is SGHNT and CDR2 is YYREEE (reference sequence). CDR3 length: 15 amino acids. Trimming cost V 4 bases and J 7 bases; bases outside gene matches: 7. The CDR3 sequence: CASSTDRAGNSPLHF. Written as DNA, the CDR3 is TGTGCCAGCAGCACGGACAGGGCGGGCAATTCACCCCTCCACTTT.

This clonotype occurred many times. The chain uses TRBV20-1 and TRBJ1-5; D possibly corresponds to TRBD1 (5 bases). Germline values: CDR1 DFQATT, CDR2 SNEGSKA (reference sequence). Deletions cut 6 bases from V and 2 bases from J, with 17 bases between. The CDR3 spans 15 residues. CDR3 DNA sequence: TGCAGTGCCCGTGGACAAACACTACGCAATCAGCCCCAGCATTTT. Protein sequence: CSARGQTLRNQPQHF.

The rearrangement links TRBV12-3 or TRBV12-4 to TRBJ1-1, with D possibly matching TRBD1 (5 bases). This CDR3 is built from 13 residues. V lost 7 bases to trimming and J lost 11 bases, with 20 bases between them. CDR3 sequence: CASTLGVRRSAFF. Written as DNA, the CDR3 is TGTGCCAGCACCTTAGGGGTCAGGAGATCGGCTTTCTTT.

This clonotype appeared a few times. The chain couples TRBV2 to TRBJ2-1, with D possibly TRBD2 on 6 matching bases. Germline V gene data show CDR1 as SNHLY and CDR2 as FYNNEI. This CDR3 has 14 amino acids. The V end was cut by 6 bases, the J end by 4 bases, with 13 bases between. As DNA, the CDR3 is TGTGCCAGCAGCTGGAGGGGCCCTTACAATGAGCAGTTCTTC. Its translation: CASSWRGPYNEQFF.

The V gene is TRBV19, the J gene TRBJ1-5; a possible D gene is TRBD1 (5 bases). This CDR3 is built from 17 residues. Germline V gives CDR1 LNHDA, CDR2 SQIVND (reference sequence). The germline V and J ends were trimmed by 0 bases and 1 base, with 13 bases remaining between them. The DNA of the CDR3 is TGTGCCAGTAGTATAGAATATTCAGGGTTCAGCAATCAGCCCCAGCATTTT. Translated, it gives CASSIEYSGFSNQPQHF.

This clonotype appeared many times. CDR3 DNA: TGCGCCAGCAGCCGGTACGAGCAGTACTTC. Its protein product is CASSRYEQYF. V usage is TRBV10-1 and J usage is TRBJ2-7; D remains unclear. Looked up from germline, CDR1 is WNHNN and CDR2 is SYGVQD (reference sequence). The length of the CDR3 is 10 residues. V was trimmed by 6 bases and J by 4 bases, leaving 4 bases between them.

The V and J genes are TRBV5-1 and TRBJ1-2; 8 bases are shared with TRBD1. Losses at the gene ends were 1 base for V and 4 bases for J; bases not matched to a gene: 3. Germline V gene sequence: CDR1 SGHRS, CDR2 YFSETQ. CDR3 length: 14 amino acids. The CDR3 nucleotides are TGCGCCAGCAGCTTGACCACAGGGGGCTATGGCTACACCTTC. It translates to CASSLTTGGYGYTF.

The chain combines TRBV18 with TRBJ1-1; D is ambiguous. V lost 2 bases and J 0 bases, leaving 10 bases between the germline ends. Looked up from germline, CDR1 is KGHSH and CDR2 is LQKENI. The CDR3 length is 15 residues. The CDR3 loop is CASSPKNSMNTEAFF. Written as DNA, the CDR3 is TGTGCCAGCTCACCAAAGAACAGTATGAACACTGAAGCTTTCTTT. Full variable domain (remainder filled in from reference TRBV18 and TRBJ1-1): NAGVMQNPRHLVRRRGQEARLRCSPMKGHSHVYWYRQLPEEGLKFMVYLQKENIIDESGMPKERFSAEFPKEGPSILRIQQVVRGDSAAYFCASSPKNSMNTEAFFGQGTRLTVV.

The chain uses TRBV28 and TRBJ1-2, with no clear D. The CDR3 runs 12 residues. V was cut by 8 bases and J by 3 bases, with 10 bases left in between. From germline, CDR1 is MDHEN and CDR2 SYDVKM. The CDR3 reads CASLVSYYGYTF. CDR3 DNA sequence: TGTGCCAGCTTGGTGAGCTACTATGGCTACACCTTC.

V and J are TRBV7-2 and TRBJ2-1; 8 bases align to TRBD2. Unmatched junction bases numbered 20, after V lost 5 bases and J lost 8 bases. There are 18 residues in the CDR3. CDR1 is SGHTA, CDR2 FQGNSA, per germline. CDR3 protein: CASSQSARTGLEVHEQFF. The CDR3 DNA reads TGTGCCAGCAGCCAGAGTGCCCGAACGGGACTAGAGGTCCATGAGCAGTTCTTC. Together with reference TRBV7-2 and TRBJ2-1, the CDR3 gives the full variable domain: GAGVSQSPSNKVTEKGKDVELRCDPISGHTALYWYRQSLGQGLEFLIYFQGNSAPDKSGLPSDRFSAERTGGSVSTLTIQRTQQEDSAVYLCASSQSARTGLEVHEQFFGPGTRLTVL.

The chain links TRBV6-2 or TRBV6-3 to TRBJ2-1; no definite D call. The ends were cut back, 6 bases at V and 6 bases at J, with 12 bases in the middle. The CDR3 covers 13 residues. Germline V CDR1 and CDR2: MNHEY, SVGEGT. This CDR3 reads CASSPSGPNEQFF. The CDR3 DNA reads TGTGCCAGCAGCCCATCGGGCCCCAATGAGCAGTTCTTC.

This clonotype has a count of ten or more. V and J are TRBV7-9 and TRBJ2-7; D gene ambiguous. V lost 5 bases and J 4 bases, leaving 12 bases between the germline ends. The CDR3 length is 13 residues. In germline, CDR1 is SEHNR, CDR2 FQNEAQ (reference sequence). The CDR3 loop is CASSPPRDYEQYF. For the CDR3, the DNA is TGTGCCAGCAGCCCACCTCGAGATTACGAGCAGTACTTC.

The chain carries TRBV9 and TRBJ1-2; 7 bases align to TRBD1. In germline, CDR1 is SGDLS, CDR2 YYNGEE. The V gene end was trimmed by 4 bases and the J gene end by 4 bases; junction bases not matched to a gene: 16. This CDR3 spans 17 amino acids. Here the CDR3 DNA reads TGTGCCAGCAGCTCGTGGGACAGTCTCTCCGATTCCTATGGCTACACCTTC. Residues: CASSSWDSLSDSYGYTF.

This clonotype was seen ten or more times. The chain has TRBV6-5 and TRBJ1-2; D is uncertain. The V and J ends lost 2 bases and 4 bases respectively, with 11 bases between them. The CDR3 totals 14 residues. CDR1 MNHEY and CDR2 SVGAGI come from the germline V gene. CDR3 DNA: TGTGCCAGCAGTTACAAGACTGAAACCTATGGCTACACCTTC. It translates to CASSYKTETYGYTF.

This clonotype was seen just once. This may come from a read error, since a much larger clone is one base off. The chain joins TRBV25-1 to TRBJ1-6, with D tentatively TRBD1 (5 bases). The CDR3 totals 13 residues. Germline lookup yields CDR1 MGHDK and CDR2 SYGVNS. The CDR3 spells CVSRDQGDSPLHF. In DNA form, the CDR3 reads TGTGTCAGCAGGGACCAGGGCGATTCACCCCTCCACTTT.